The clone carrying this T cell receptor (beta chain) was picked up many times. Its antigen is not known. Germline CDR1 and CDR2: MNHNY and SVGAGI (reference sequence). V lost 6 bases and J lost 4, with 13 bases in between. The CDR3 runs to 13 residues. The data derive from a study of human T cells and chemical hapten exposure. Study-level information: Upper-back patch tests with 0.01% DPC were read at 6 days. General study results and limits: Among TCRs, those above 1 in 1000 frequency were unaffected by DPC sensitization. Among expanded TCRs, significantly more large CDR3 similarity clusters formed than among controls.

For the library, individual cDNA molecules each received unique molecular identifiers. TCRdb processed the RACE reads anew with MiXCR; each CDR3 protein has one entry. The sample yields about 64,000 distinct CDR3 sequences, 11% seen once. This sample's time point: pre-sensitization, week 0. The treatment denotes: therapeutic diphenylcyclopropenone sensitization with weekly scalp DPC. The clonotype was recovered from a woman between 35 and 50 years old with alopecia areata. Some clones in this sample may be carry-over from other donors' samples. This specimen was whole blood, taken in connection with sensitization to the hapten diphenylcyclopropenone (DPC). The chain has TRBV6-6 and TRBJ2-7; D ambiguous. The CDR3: CASSKGRSYEQYF. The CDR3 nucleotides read TGTGCCAGCAGCAAAGGCCGTTCGTACGAGCAGTACTTC.